Reported below is one T cell receptor beta chain. What it recognizes is unknown. These data originate in a study of vaccination effects on CD4 cells after COVID-19. CDR1 and CDR2 from the germline V gene are KGHSH and LQKENI. The CDR3 length is 12 residues. Trimming pared 3 bases from V and 2 bases from J, leaving 4 bases between. Prior to sequencing, the ViraFEST assay stimulated PBMC with viral peptide pools, which expanded the antigen-specific CD4+ T cells. A 10-day culture period preceded the isolation of CD4+ T cells. None of the vaccinated had previously contracted SARS-CoV-2, and their nucleocapsid antibodies tested negative. Cultivation was performed at a few million PBMC per well with about 9.6 IU/ml IL-2 and about 10 ug/ml peptides added. Regarding the study as a whole: Late post-vaccination, clones induced by infection and those induced by vaccine underwent marked clonal contraction.

Here immunoSEQ multiplex PCR was the method, and the copy in TCRdb shows in-frame clones only, minus some. Altogether approximately 74,000 clones are present, under 85% being singletons, with the ten largest covering over 2.5%. The chain employs TRBV18 and TRBJ1-1; D gene unclear. The sequence came from a human donor who received a COVID-19 vaccine. The sequencing here drew on CD4+ T cells from PBMCs cultured with HCoV-NL63 spike peptides, taken before COVID-19 vaccination. CDR3: CASSPSNTEAFF. The CDR3 coding sequence is TGTGCCAGCTCACCCTCCAACACTGAAGCTTTCTTT.